Below are 28 T cell receptor beta chains sequenced from a single sample in a study of identical twins. Each CDR3 protein is one row after TCRdb ran MiXCR on the 5' RACE reads. In the table there are about 250,000 distinct CDR3 sequences, more than 13% of which are singletons. The sequenced material came from memory (CD45RO+) T cells sorted from blood. The receptors were sampled from a woman in her late teens or twenties in good health.

The V gene is TRBV2, the J gene TRBJ1-4; 10 bases are shared with TRBD1. The CDR3 loop spans 14 amino acids. V shed 4 bases, J shed 7 bases, and the junction held 3 bases outside the gene matches. Germline V gene data show CDR1 as SNHLY and CDR2 as FYNNEI. CDR3 bases: TGTGCCAGCAGTGGCTGGGACAGGGGTGAAAAACTGTTTTTT. Translating gives CASSGWDRGEKLFF.

The V call is TRBV7-4, the J call TRBJ2-3; 8 bases fit TRBD2. V lost 7 bases and J lost 0; bases outside the gene matches: 18. The CDR3 spans 19 residues. The germline V gene has CDR1 SGHVT and CDR2 SQSDAQ. The CDR3: CASNERGKLAVDSTDTQYF. CDR3 in DNA: TGTGCCAGCAACGAGAGAGGAAAACTAGCGGTGGATAGCACAGATACGCAGTATTTT.

In this sample, this clonotype turned up a few times. This rearrangement joins TRBV29-1 to TRBJ1-1, with no clear D. There are 13 residues in the CDR3. Germline CDR1 reads SQVTM; CDR2 reads ANQGSEA. The ends were cut back, 1 base at V and 2 bases at J, with 8 bases in the middle. The CDR3 is CSVEGELNTEAFF. The CDR3, as DNA: TGCAGCGTTGAAGGGGAATTAAACACTGAAGCTTTCTTT.

A few counts support this clonotype. The rearrangement links TRBV10-3 to TRBJ1-1, with D tentatively TRBD1 (6 bases). From germline, CDR1 is ENHRY and CDR2 SYGVKD. The CDR3 totals 15 residues. The germline V and J ends were trimmed by 3 bases and 5 bases, with 16 bases remaining between them. The CDR3 region is CAISDIGQGRTEAFF. In nucleotides, the CDR3 is TGTGCCATCAGTGATATTGGGCAGGGGAGGACTGAAGCTTTCTTT.

J is TRBJ2-1 and V is TRBV10-3, with D uncertain. Germline V CDR1 and CDR2: ENHRY, SYGVKD. This CDR3 region has 13 residues. Trimming took off 10 bases at V and 10 bases at J, with 20 bases between the two ends. The CDR3 DNA reads as TGTGCCACCTCCCCCGCGGTGGGCCGGGAGCAGTTCTTC. It specifies CATSPAVGREQFF.

The J gene is TRBJ1-2, the V gene TRBV6-2 or TRBV6-3, with D perhaps matching TRBD1 (5 bases). V was trimmed by 1 base and J by 2 bases, leaving 17 bases between them. CDR1 is MNHEY and CDR2 is SVGEGT in the germline V gene. The CDR3 runs 17 residues. CDR3: CASSYWGQGQRNYGYTF. DNA of the CDR3: TGTGCCAGCAGTTACTGGGGTCAGGGTCAACGGAACTATGGCTACACCTTC.

This clonotype was detected only a few times. CDR3 nucleotide sequence: TGCAGTGCTGGGCCACGGAACACCGGGGAGCTGTTTTTT. The encoded protein is CSAGPRNTGELFF. The chain links TRBV20-1 to TRBJ2-2, with unresolved D. The CDR3 contains 13 residues. In germline, CDR1 is DFQATT, CDR2 SNEGSKA (reference sequence). The V end lost 5 bases, the J end lost 1 base, and 8 bases lay between the germline ends.

This clonotype was observed at least ten times. The chain carries TRBV11-2 and TRBJ2-5, with D possibly being TRBD1 (5 bases). The CDR3 extends over 13 amino acids. The ends were cut back, 0 bases at V and 4 bases at J, with 6 bases in the middle. CDR1 SGHAT and CDR2 FQNNGV come from the germline V gene. The CDR3 nucleotides read TGTGCCAGCAGCTTAGAAAGGGGAGAGACCCAGTACTTC. Its translation is CASSLERGETQYF.

This clonotype has a count of ten or more. The chain is built from TRBV12-3 or TRBV12-4 and TRBJ2-1; 9 bases map to TRBD2. Trimming cost V 2 bases and J 8 bases; bases outside gene matches: 7. This CDR3 spans 15 amino acids. DNA of the CDR3: TGTGCCAGCAGTTTATCTGGCGGGAGGGCATATGAGCAGTTCTTC. It translates to CASSLSGGRAYEQFF.

A few counts support this clonotype. The chain recombines TRBV25-1 with TRBJ1-5, with 8 bases that match TRBD1. The ends lost 2 bases at V and 15 bases at J; junction bases unmatched: 12. The CDR3 runs to 14 residues. The germline V gene has CDR1 MGHDK and CDR2 SYGVNS. This CDR3 is CASSEAGTGGLLHF. The CDR3 DNA reads TGTGCCAGCAGTGAAGCGGGTACAGGGGGTCTCTTGCATTTT.

This clonotype was counted between two and nine times. This sequence joins TRBV20-1 and TRBJ1-1; a possible D gene is TRBD1 (6 bases). The germline gives CDR1 DFQATT, CDR2 SNEGSKA (reference sequence). The ends were cut back, 0 bases at V and 6 bases at J, with 14 bases in the middle. The CDR3 length is 14 residues. Here the CDR3 reads CSARDFRGAAEAFF. In nucleotides, the CDR3 is TGCAGTGCTAGAGATTTTCGGGGGGCGGCTGAAGCTTTCTTT.

The chain links TRBV5-1 to TRBJ2-1; no definite D call. With 4 bases removed from V and 4 bases from J, the gap between germline ends came to 12 bases. CDR1 is SGHRS and CDR2 is YFSETQ in the germline V gene. The CDR3 loop spans 14 amino acids. The DNA of the CDR3 is TGCGCCAGCAGCCCGGTGCCAGCGTACAATGAGCAGTTCTTC. This codes for CASSPVPAYNEQFF.

At least ten counts were recorded for this clonotype. The gene calls are TRBV5-6 and TRBJ1-5; 7 positions agree with TRBD1. V lost 3 bases and J lost 3; bases outside the gene matches: 15. The CDR3 has 18 residues. In germline, CDR1 is SGHDT, CDR2 YYEEEE. The CDR3 region has the DNA TGTGCCAGCAGCTACGGACAGGAGGTGGCCCCTTTCAATCAGCCCCAGCATTTT. Translating gives CASSYGQEVAPFNQPQHF.

This clonotype occurred a few times. V usage is TRBV5-5 and J usage is TRBJ2-3; 8 nucleotides line up with TRBD2. The CDR3 is 13 amino acids. Looked up from germline, CDR1 is SGHKS and CDR2 is YYEKEE (reference sequence). V lost 7 bases to trimming and J lost 5 bases; unmatched junction nucleotides: 6. This CDR3 is CASYGLAGDTQYF. In DNA, the CDR3 is TGTGCCAGCTACGGACTAGCTGGAGATACGCAGTATTTT.

The table lists this clonotype with a few counts. The chain joins TRBV11-2 to TRBJ2-4, with D perhaps matching TRBD2 (6 bases). The CDR3 runs to 18 residues. V lost 3 bases and J lost 0, with 18 bases in between. Germline-derived CDR1 and CDR2 are SGHAT and FQNNGV. The CDR3 here is CASSLGGSPGVAKNIQYF. The CDR3 DNA follows: TGTGCCAGCAGCTTGGGAGGTTCTCCGGGCGTAGCCAAAAACATTCAGTACTTC.

This rearrangement joins TRBV10-1 to TRBJ2-5, with 7 nucleotides matching TRBD2. The V gene's germline CDR1 is WNHNN and CDR2 SYGVQD (reference sequence). CDR3 size: 13 residues. The J segment lost 7 bases and the V segment lost 6 bases, leaving 8 bases of the junction unmatched. The CDR3 spells CASSATSAGTQYF. DNA for the CDR3: TGCGCCAGCAGCGCTACTAGCGCGGGGACCCAGTACTTC.

This clonotype was seen a few times. CDR3 in amino acids: CASSPGLIETQYF. As DNA, the CDR3 is TGCGCCAGCAGCCCGGGACTGATAGAGACCCAGTACTTC. This chain links TRBV5-1 with TRBJ2-5, with D perhaps TRBD2 (6 bases). Germline-derived CDR1 and CDR2 are SGHRS and YFSETQ. CDR3 length: 13 residues. V lost 4 bases and J 4 bases, leaving 11 bases between the germline ends. The full variable domain, its missing parts supplied by reference TRBV5-1 and TRBJ2-5, is KAGVTQTPRYLIKTRGQQVTLSCSPISGHRSVSWYQQTPGQGLQFLFEYFSETQRNKGNFPGRFSGRQFSNSRSEMNVSTLELGDSALYLCASSPGLIETQYFGPGTRLLVL.

The rearrangement links TRBV20-1 to TRBJ1-1; possible D gene TRBD1, 6 bases. The germline V gene has CDR1 DFQATT and CDR2 SNEGSKA (reference sequence). Trimming stripped 6 bases from V and 3 bases from J, with 20 bases between. The CDR3 length is 15 residues. The CDR3 reads CSAISRGGGDTEAFF. CDR3 DNA sequence: TGCAGTGCCATCAGCAGGGGAGGGGGAGACACTGAAGCTTTCTTT.

This clonotype was seen a handful of times. This chain joins TRBV4-2 and TRBJ2-6; maybe TRBD1 (5 bases). The germline gives CDR1 LGHNA, CDR2 YNFKEQ. The V end lost 4 bases, the J end lost 1 base, and 8 bases lay between the germline ends. CDR3 length: 15 residues. As DNA, the CDR3 is TGTGCCAGCAGCCCAAGACAGTCTGGGGCCAACGTCCTGACTTTC. This translates into CASSPRQSGANVLTF.

A few counts support this clonotype. The chain uses TRBV14 and TRBJ2-1; 11 bases match TRBD2. After removal of 6 bases from V and 15 bases from J, the junction contained 10 bases not matched to a gene. The CDR3 is made up of 13 amino acids. CDR1 SGHDN and CDR2 FVKESK come from the germline V gene. The CDR3 DNA follows: TGTGCCAGCAGGGTAGCGGGAGGGCCCAGTGTGTTCTTC. It translates to CASRVAGGPSVFF.

This clonotype was recorded a few times. This chain joins TRBV3-1 and TRBJ1-6; possible D gene TRBD1, 6 bases. Trimming removed 5 bases at V and 5 bases at J, with 13 bases between. Germline V lookup: CDR1 LGHDT, CDR2 YNNKEL (reference sequence). This CDR3 comprises 15 residues. CDR3 loop: CASSGWGHHNSPLHF. The CDR3 DNA reads TGTGCCAGCAGCGGATGGGGACATCATAATTCACCCCTCCACTTT. The complete variable domain, with remaining parts taken from reference TRBV3-1 and TRBJ1-6, reads DTAVSQTPKYLVTQMGNDKSIKCEQNLGHDTMYWYKQDSKKFLKIMFSYNNKELIINETVPNRFSPKSPDKAHLNLHINSLELGDSAVYFCASSGWGHHNSPLHFGNGTRLTVT.

This clonotype was picked up a small number of times. The rearrangement uses TRBV5-1 and TRBJ2-7; the match to TRBD2 covers 10 bases. CDR1 SGHRS and CDR2 YFSETQ come from the germline V gene. Trimming removed 4 bases from V and 6 bases from J; junction bases left unmatched: 13. The CDR3 runs 16 residues. The CDR3 nucleotides are TGCGCCAGCAGCGCAGCACCTAGCGGGAGTATCTCCGAGCAGTACTTC. Encoded protein: CASSAAPSGSISEQYF.

Only a few counts were recorded for this clonotype. The chain couples TRBV5-1 to TRBJ2-5; D possibly corresponds to TRBD1 (5 bases). V was pared by 4 bases and J by 0 bases, with 13 bases between. Germline V gene lookup returns CDR1 SGHRS and CDR2 YFSETQ. This CDR3 has 15 residues. CDR3 in amino acids: CASSRLGHNQETQYF. CDR3 bases: TGCGCCAGCAGCCGCCTCGGACATAACCAAGAGACCCAGTACTTC.

This rearrangement joins TRBV7-2 to TRBJ2-1; weak D call: TRBD2 (6 bases). Germline V gene sequence: CDR1 SGHTA, CDR2 FQGNSA. CDR3 length equals 15 residues. Trimming shortened V by 1 base and J by 10 bases, and 17 bases separated the two germline ends. This CDR3 is CASSLGGRVSGEQFF. DNA of the CDR3: TGTGCCAGCAGCTTAGGTGGGCGGGTCAGCGGGGAGCAGTTCTTC.

This clonotype has more than one count but fewer than ten. The chain carries TRBV10-3 and TRBJ1-5; no definite D call. CDR1 ENHRY and CDR2 SYGVKD come from the germline V gene. This CDR3 is built from 13 residues. Trimming shortened V by 3 bases and J by 7 bases, and 10 bases separated the two germline ends. DNA for the CDR3: TGTGCCATCAGTGATGGGGTTGGACAGCCCCAGCATTTT. Translation: CAISDGVGQPQHF.

The sample holds one count of this clonotype. This chain links TRBV27 with TRBJ1-3, with a tentative D call TRBD1 (6 bases). Trimming removed 6 bases from V and 4 bases from J, with 10 bases in between. The V gene's germline CDR1 is MNHEY and CDR2 SMNVEV (reference sequence). CDR3 size: 13 residues. CDR3 loop: CASSGTNGNTIYF. The CDR3 nucleotides are TGTGCCAGCAGCGGGACAAACGGAAACACCATATATTTT.

V usage is TRBV11-2 and J usage is TRBJ2-7; tentatively, D is TRBD2 (5 bases). The germline gives CDR1 SGHAT, CDR2 FQNNGV. The CDR3 spans 14 residues. Trimming took 5 bases from V and 2 from J, leaving 13 bases between them. The CDR3 here is CASSPLATPYEQYF. CDR3 coding DNA: TGTGCCAGCAGCCCGTTAGCGACTCCCTACGAGCAGTACTTC.

This clonotype was recorded a few times. This chain uses TRBV7-8 with TRBJ2-7, with TRBD2 identical over 7 bases. This CDR3 spans 15 amino acids. Germline V CDR1 and CDR2: SGHVS, FQNEAQ. The ends lost 5 bases at V and 7 bases at J; junction bases unmatched: 14. CDR3 amino acids: CASSKPGTKVKEQYF. DNA for the CDR3: TGTGCCAGCAGCAAACCCGGGACTAAAGTCAAAGAGCAGTACTTC.